One sample yielded the 26 T cell receptor beta chains listed below, sequenced in a study of blood T cell repertoires in COVID-19. Profiled with immunoSEQ multiplex PCR; TCRdb holds only in-frame clones, not every one. The sample includes about 100,000 clones, 81% of them seen just once. Sequencing was carried out using peripheral blood. These receptors were obtained from a man aged 55 to 70 with acute or convalescent COVID-19.

The chain recombines TRBV9 with TRBJ1-1; weak D call: TRBD1 (6 bases). Trimming left V 0 bases short and J 5 bases short, with 11 bases between. Germline CDR1 is SGDLS and CDR2 is YYNGEE. The CDR3 sequence is 14 residues long. CDR3 sequence: CASSVEQGRTEAFF. CDR3 bases: TGTGCCAGCAGCGTAGAACAGGGAAGAACTGAAGCTTTCTTT.

This clone is a singleton in its sample. One end of the junction is discordant with germline, which a read error may explain. The J gene is TRBJ1-1, the V gene TRBV5-8; D perhaps matches TRBD1 (6 bases). CDR3 length: 15 residues. Per germline, CDR1 SGHTS and CDR2 YDEGEE. The CDR3 DNA reads as TGTGCCCGCAGCCGGGGGGGGGCCGGGGGCACTGAAGCTTTCTTT. Protein sequence: CARSRGGAGGTEAFF.

The rearrangement joins TRBV9 to TRBJ2-5; 10 bases agree with TRBD1. Trimming at V came to 0 bases and at J to 2 bases, leaving 4 bases not matched to a gene. Germline V gene data show CDR1 as SGDLS and CDR2 as YYNGEE. The CDR3 length is 16 residues. CDR3 loop: CASSVGGTGAQETQYF. For the CDR3, the DNA is TGTGCCAGCAGCGTAGGGGGGACAGGGGCACAAGAGACCCAGTACTTC.

This chain joins TRBV28 and TRBJ2-7, with 11 nucleotides matching TRBD2. Germline values: CDR1 MDHEN, CDR2 SYDVKM. The CDR3 consists of 15 residues. Trimming at V came to 5 bases and at J to 1 base, leaving 4 bases not matched to a gene. CDR3 residues: CASSTSGRGSYEQYF. Here the CDR3 DNA reads TGTGCCAGCAGTACTAGCGGGAGAGGGTCCTACGAGCAGTACTTC.

The rearrangement uses TRBV5-4 and TRBJ1-5; TRBD1 matches 7 bases. Germline V CDR1 and CDR2: SGHNT, YYREEE (reference sequence). The CDR3 has 15 amino acids. The V segment lost 4 bases and the J segment 4 bases; nucleotides outside the gene matches: 8. CDR3 region: CASSNTGTANQPQHF. The CDR3 nucleotides read TGTGCCAGCAGCAACACAGGGACAGCAAATCAGCCCCAGCATTTT.

This chain links TRBV4-3 with TRBJ2-3; 7 bases match TRBD1. CDR3 length equals 17 residues. V lost 1 base to trimming and J lost 2 bases; unmatched junction nucleotides: 9. The germline V gene has CDR1 LGHNA and CDR2 YSLEER. This CDR3 is CASSQGDRRDATDTQYF. The DNA of the CDR3 is TGCGCCAGCAGCCAAGGGGACAGACGGGACGCCACAGATACGCAGTATTTT.

The chain carries TRBV6-2 or TRBV6-3 and TRBJ2-2; possible D gene TRBD2, 6 bases. Germline CDR1 MNHEY, CDR2 SVGEGT. Trimming removed 1 base at V and 4 bases at J, with 10 bases between. CDR3 length: 15 residues. The CDR3 loop reads CASSYLGLITGELFF. CDR3 DNA: TGTGCCAGCAGTTACTTGGGACTGATCACCGGGGAGCTGTTTTTT.

This sequence joins TRBV6-1 and TRBJ2-7; D might be TRBD1 (6 bases). CDR1 and CDR2 (germline): MNHNS, SASEGT. The CDR3 spans 14 residues. Between the trimmed V and J ends, which lost 1 base and 3 bases, there was a span of 10 bases. This CDR3 is CASSEGAGVYEQYF. The DNA of the CDR3 is TGTGCCAGCAGTGAAGGGGCAGGGGTCTACGAGCAGTACTTC.

The rearrangement joins TRBV6-5 to TRBJ2-7, with D maybe TRBD2 (6 bases). Between the trimmed V and J ends, which lost 0 bases and 3 bases, there was a span of 15 bases. This CDR3 has 16 amino acids. In germline, CDR1 is MNHEY, CDR2 SVGAGI. The CDR3 sequence is CASSYSSGERIYEQYF. Written as DNA, the CDR3 is TGTGCCAGCAGTTACTCGTCGGGAGAGCGGATCTACGAGCAGTACTTC.

This clone was counted only a few times. The chain has TRBV2 and TRBJ1-3, with TRBD1 matching over 8 bases. This CDR3 is built from 15 residues. In germline, CDR1 is SNHLY, CDR2 FYNNEI. The trim removed 5 bases at V and 4 bases at J, leaving 7 bases unmatched. This chain's CDR3 is CASSRTGGDGNTIYF. CDR3 nucleotides: TGTGCCAGCAGTAGAACAGGGGGAGACGGAAACACCATATATTTT.

This clone appeared a few times. The genes are TRBV19 and TRBJ2-3, with TRBD2 matching 11 bases. The ends lost 3 bases at V and 4 bases at J; junction bases unmatched: 12. Per germline, CDR1 LNHDA and CDR2 SQIVND (reference sequence). The length of the CDR3 is 18 residues. CDR3 DNA: TGTGCCAGTAGTATTAGGCTAGCGGGAGGCCCCCGTCCAGATACGCAGTATTTT. Translating it yields CASSIRLAGGPRPDTQYF.

V is TRBV7-2 and J is TRBJ1-2; D gene uncertain. The CDR3 is made up of 15 amino acids. Trimming cost V 1 base and J 8 bases, with 17 bases left between them. The germline V gene has CDR1 SGHTA and CDR2 FQGNSA. CDR3 DNA sequence: TGTGCCAGCAGCTTAGAGGGTGACGGACGGAGGGGCTACACCTTC. Its translation: CASSLEGDGRRGYTF.

This chain's CDR3 is CASSLGGSTYNEQFF. As DNA, the CDR3 is TGCGCCAGCAGCTTGGGCGGGAGCACCTACAATGAGCAGTTCTTC. The chain couples TRBV5-1 to TRBJ2-1; 7 nucleotides agree with TRBD2. Germline V gives CDR1 SGHRS, CDR2 YFSETQ. This CDR3 has 15 residues. With 0 bases clipped from V and 2 bases from J, the junction kept 2 bases outside the gene matches.

This clone is a singleton in its sample. The V gene is TRBV20-1, the J gene TRBJ2-7, with D unclear. Between the trimmed V and J ends, which lost 6 bases and 10 bases, there was a span of 13 bases. This CDR3 is built from 10 residues. Germline values: CDR1 DFQATT, CDR2 SNEGSKA (reference sequence). The CDR3 coding sequence is TGCAGTGCCCTTGAGGCAGACCAGTACTTC. The encoded protein is CSALEADQYF.

The chain has TRBV6-5 and TRBJ2-2; TRBD1 agrees at 9 bases. The V gene end was trimmed by 6 bases and the J gene end by 6 bases; junction bases not matched to a gene: 5. Per germline, CDR1 MNHEY and CDR2 SVGAGI. The CDR3 contains 14 residues. The DNA of the CDR3 is TGTGCCAGCAGGGTCGACAGGGGGTCCGGGGAGCTGTTTTTT. Its protein is CASRVDRGSGELFF.

This chain links TRBV6-5 with TRBJ1-1; 8 bases match TRBD1. With V trimmed by 5 bases and J by 5 bases, 7 bases remained unmatched. From germline, CDR1 is MNHEY and CDR2 SVGAGI. The CDR3 is made up of 14 amino acids. CDR3 protein: CASSSQGAYTEAFF. CDR3 bases: TGTGCCAGCAGTAGCCAGGGGGCTTATACTGAAGCTTTCTTT.

V and J are TRBV5-4 and TRBJ2-7, with TRBD1 as a possible D gene (6 bases). This CDR3 region has 15 residues. Germline CDR1 SGHNT, CDR2 YYREEE (reference sequence). Trimming cost V 0 bases and J 3 bases, with 13 bases left between them. CDR3 residues: CASSLGQAYIYEQYF. The CDR3 bases are TGTGCCAGCAGCTTGGGACAGGCATACATCTACGAGCAGTACTTC.

The CDR3 is CASSYEGGAYNEQFF. The CDR3 region has the DNA TGTGCCAGCAGTTATGAGGGGGGGGCCTACAATGAGCAGTTCTTC. V is TRBV6-5 and J is TRBJ2-1, with a tentative D call TRBD2 (7 bases). The CDR3 spans 15 residues. Germline values: CDR1 MNHEY, CDR2 SVGAGI. Deletions cut 3 bases from V and 2 bases from J, with 11 bases between.

The V and J genes are TRBV7-2 and TRBJ1-1; 8 bases are shared with TRBD1. With 5 bases clipped from V and 7 bases from J, the junction kept 3 bases outside the gene matches. From germline, CDR1 is SGHTA and CDR2 FQGNSA. This CDR3 is 12 amino acids long. The CDR3 nucleotides are TGTGCCAGCAGCCGGGACAGGTATGAAGCTTTCTTT. It yields the protein CASSRDRYEAFF.

The chain links TRBV10-1 to TRBJ2-3, with D perhaps matching TRBD1 (5 bases). This CDR3 has 16 amino acids. Germline values: CDR1 WNHNN, CDR2 SYGVQD (reference sequence). The germline V and J ends were trimmed by 1 base and 6 bases, with 17 bases remaining between them. CDR3 nucleotide sequence: TGCGCCAGCAGTGAGTTCTCCACAGGAAGGACGGATACGCAGTATTTT. Amino acid sequence: CASSEFSTGRTDTQYF.

This clone showed up just once. The rearrangement joins TRBV7-8 to TRBJ1-1; D uncertain. In germline, CDR1 is SGHVS, CDR2 FQNEAQ. The CDR3 loop spans 13 amino acids. Trimming left V 5 bases short and J 1 base short, with 8 bases between. CDR3 DNA sequence: TGTGCCAGCAGCGTGGGCCCGAACACTGAAGCTTTCTTT. Translation gives CASSVGPNTEAFF.

The chain uses TRBV7-9 and TRBJ2-7; 7 nucleotides line up with TRBD1. After removal of 5 bases from V and 2 bases from J, the junction contained 6 bases not matched to a gene. Germline CDR1 and CDR2: SEHNR and FQNEAQ (reference sequence). This CDR3 contains 14 residues. The CDR3 DNA sequence: TGTGCCAGCAGCCGCGAGGGGGCAACCTACGAGCAGTACTTC. It codes for CASSREGATYEQYF.

The chain combines TRBV2 with TRBJ2-1; TRBD2 aligns across 11 bases. The trim removed 7 bases at V and 6 bases at J, leaving 11 bases unmatched. This CDR3 contains 16 residues. Germline CDR1 is SNHLY and CDR2 is FYNNEI. The CDR3 loop reads CASTTILAGASNEQFF. The CDR3, as DNA: TGTGCCAGCACAACTATACTAGCGGGAGCCTCCAATGAGCAGTTCTTC.

The genes are TRBV7-6 and TRBJ2-5; D might be TRBD1 (5 bases). The germline V gene encodes CDR1 SGHVS and CDR2 FNYEAQ. The V gene lost 6 bases and the J gene lost 7 bases, with 15 bases spanning the gap. This CDR3 region has 13 residues. CDR3 bases: TGTGCCAGCAGTAAACAGGAGCGCGCGACCCAGTACTTC. Residues: CASSKQERATQYF.

The rearrangement uses TRBV27 and TRBJ2-5; 8 bases agree with TRBD1. The V gene end was trimmed by 4 bases and the J gene end by 4 bases; junction bases not matched to a gene: 8. The germline CDR1 and CDR2 sequences are MNHEY and SMNVEV (reference sequence). This CDR3 has 15 residues. CDR3 residues: CASSSRTGSRETQYF. As DNA, the CDR3 is TGTGCCAGCAGTTCCCGGACAGGGTCAAGAGAGACCCAGTACTTC.

This clone has only a few counts. The rearrangement links TRBV7-2 to TRBJ1-1, with TRBD1 matching 12 bases. This CDR3 region has 15 residues. CDR1 and CDR2 from the germline V gene are SGHTA and FQGNSA. After removal of 5 bases from V and 7 bases from J, the junction contained 8 bases not matched to a gene. The CDR3 DNA sequence: TGTGCCAGCAGCGCGGGGACAGGGGGCGCCTTTGAAGCTTTCTTT. Residues: CASSAGTGGAFEAFF.